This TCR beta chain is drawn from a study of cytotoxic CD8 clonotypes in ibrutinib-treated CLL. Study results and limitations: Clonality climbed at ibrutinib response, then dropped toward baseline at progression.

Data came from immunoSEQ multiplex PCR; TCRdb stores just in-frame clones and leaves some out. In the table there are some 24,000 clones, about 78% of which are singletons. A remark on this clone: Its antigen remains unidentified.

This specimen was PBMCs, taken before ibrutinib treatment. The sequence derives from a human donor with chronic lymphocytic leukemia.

The chain's CDR3 is CASSSGLAGVRSTDTQYF. Here the CDR3 DNA reads TGTGCCAGCAGCTCCGGACTAGCGGGAGTGAGGAGCACAGATACGCAGTATTTT. The rearrangement joins TRBV5-6 to TRBJ2-3, with 13 bases that match TRBD2. Germline V CDR1 and CDR2: SGHDT, YYEEEE. The trim removed 3 bases at V and 0 bases at J, leaving 7 bases unmatched. The CDR3 consists of 18 residues. The full variable domain, rest sourced from reference TRBV5-6 and TRBJ2-3, is DAGVTQSPTHLIKTRGQQVTLRCSPKSGHDTVSWYQQALGQGPQFIFQYYEEEERQRGNFPDRFSGHQFPNYSSELNVNALLLGDSALYLCASSSGLAGVRSTDTQYFGPGTRLTVL.